Detailed here is one T cell receptor (beta chain). V was cut by 3 bases and J by 5 bases, with 7 bases left in between. The length of the CDR3 is 12 residues. Germline V gene lookup returns CDR1 SQVTM and CDR2 ANQGSEA. The data were obtained in a study of blood T cell repertoires in COVID-19. Overall study: The origin of the acute and convalescent COVID-19 samples was the United States, Italy and Spain. PBMCs, B-cell-depleted T cells, or T cells were the source of the cDNA or gDNA that made up the material.

Authors' analysis steps: For nucleated cells, counts were estimated from reference gene primer amplification. Data came from immunoSEQ multiplex PCR; TCRdb stores just in-frame clones and leaves some out. V, J and clone size reflect that table, while D and trimming were determined from the DNA. Among 200,000 to 250,000 clones, about 85% were seen once, and the ten largest hold roughly 2.8%. The study recruited people aged about 18 to 95 years across around 23 US areas. The sample consisted of PBMCs or T cells enriched from blood (not recorded which). The origin of this receptor is a woman in her 30s who had recovered from COVID-19. The chain employs TRBV29-1 and TRBJ1-4; D is undetermined. DNA for the CDR3: TGCAGCGTTGAGGGCGAAAATGAAAAACTGTTTTTT. This encodes CSVEGENEKLFF.